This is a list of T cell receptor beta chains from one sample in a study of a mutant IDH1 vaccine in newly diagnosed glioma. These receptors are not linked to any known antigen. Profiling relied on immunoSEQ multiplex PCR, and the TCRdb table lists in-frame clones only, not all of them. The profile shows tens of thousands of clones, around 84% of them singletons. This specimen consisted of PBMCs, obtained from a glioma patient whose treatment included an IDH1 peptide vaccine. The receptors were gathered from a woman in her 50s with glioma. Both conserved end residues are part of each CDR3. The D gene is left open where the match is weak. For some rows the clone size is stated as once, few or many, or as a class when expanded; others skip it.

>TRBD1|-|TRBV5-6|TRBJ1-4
TGTGCCAGCAGCCCGGGGACAGGGAATGAAAAACTGTTTTTT
CASSPGTGNEKLFF
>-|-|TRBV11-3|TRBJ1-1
TGTGCCAGCAGCTTAGATAGAACTCGGGAAGCTTTCTTT
CASSLDRTREAFF
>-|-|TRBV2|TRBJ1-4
TGTGCCAGCACGCGGGCGCGTGGTGAAAAACTGTTTTTT
CASTRARGEKLFF
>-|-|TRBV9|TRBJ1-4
TGTGCCAGCGGGGATAATGAAAAACTGTTTTTT
CASGDNEKLFF
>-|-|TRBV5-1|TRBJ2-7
TGCGCCAGCAGCTTTGGGTATGAGGACGAGCAGTACTTC
CASSFGYEDEQYF
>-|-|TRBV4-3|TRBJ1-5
TGCGCCAGCAGCCAAGATGTAGGTCAGCCCCAGCATTTT
CASSQDVGQPQHF
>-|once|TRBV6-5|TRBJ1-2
TGTGCCAGCAGTTACTCAAGTCTCGGGTATGGCTACACCTTC
CASSYSSLGYGYTF
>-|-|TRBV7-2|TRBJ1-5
TGTGCCAGCAGTCCCAGATACGGGAATCAGCCCCAGCATTTT
CASSPRYGNQPQHF
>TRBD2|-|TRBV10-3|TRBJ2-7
TGTGCCATCAGAGGGACTAGCGGGCTTCCCTACGAGCAGTACTTC
CAIRGTSGLPYEQYF
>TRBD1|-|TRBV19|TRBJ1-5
TGTGCCAGTAAACGCGGGACAGGGAGCGGACAGCCCCAGCATTTT
CASKRGTGSGQPQHF
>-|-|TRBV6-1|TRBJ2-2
TGTGCCAGCAGGGCGGGCCCGGGGACCGGGGAGCTGTTTTTT
CASRAGPGTGELFF
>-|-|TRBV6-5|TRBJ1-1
TGTGCCAGCAGCGGTGAAGCTTTCTTT
CASSGEAFF
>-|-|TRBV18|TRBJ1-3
TGTGCCAGCTCACCGAATATAAGGGAAAGTACGAACACCATATATTTT
CASSPNIRESTNTIYF
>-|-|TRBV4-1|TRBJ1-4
TGCGCCACCGGCAGGGCCTATAATGAAAAACTGTTTTTT
CATGRAYNEKLFF
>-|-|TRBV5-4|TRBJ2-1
TGTGCCAGCAGCTTGGGACTACAAAATGAGCAGTTCTTC
CASSLGLQNEQFF
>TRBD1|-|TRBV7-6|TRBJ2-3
TGTGCCAGCAGCCCAGACCAGACAGGGGATACGCAGTATTTT
CASSPDQTGDTQYF
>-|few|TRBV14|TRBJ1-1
TGTGCCAGCAGCCAAGAAAGTAAAGGGCCCCCCGTCGCTTTCTTT
CASSQESKGPPVAFF
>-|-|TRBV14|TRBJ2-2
TGTGCCAGCAGCCCGCGGGGTAGCGGAACCGGGGAGCTGTTTTTT
CASSPRGSGTGELFF
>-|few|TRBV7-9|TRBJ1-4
TGTGCCAGCAGCCCGCGGGATACAACTAATGAAAAACTGTTTTTT
CASSPRDTTNEKLFF
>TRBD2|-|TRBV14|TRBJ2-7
TGTGCCAGCAGCCTAGTGGGTAGCGGGGTTTACGAGCAGTACTTC
CASSLVGSGVYEQYF
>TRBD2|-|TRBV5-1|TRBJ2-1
TGCGCCACCCACGGGGGGGCGCGCGGCAATGAGCAGTTCTTC
CATHGGARGNEQFF
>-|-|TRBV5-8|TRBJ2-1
TGTGCCAGCAGCTTGGGCCACAATGAGCAGTTCTTC
CASSLGHNEQFF
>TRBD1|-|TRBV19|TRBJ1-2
TGTGCCAGTAGTAGCTTCCGACAGGGTGACTATGGCTACACCTTC
CASSSFRQGDYGYTF
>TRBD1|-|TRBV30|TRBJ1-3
TGTGCCTGGACCCTAGGGGGCGGCAACACCATATATTTT
CAWTLGGGNTIYF
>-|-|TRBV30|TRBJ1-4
TGTGCCTGGAGTGTTATCCATCCAACTAATGAAAAACTGTTTTTT
CAWSVIHPTNEKLFF
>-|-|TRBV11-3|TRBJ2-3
TGTGCCAGCAGCGGGGGCACAGATACGCAGTATTTT
CASSGGTDTQYF
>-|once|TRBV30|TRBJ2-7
TGTGCCTGGGGCCAGGACGAGCAGTACTTC
CAWGQDEQYF
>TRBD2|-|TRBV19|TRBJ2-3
TGTGCCAGTAGTGCCTTAACTAGCGGGGGAGGCACAGATACGCAGTATTTT
CASSALTSGGGTDTQYF
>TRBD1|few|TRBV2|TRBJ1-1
TGTGCCAGCAGGAGCACTACAGGGGCCGCCTCGAACACTGAAGCTTTCTTT
CASRSTTGAASNTEAFF
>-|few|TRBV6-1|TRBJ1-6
TGTGCCAGCAGTGAGGGGGCTAGCTCCTATAATTCACCCCTCCACTTT
CASSEGASSYNSPLHF
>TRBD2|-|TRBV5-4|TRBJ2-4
TGTGCCAGCAGCCCGGGGACTAGCGGGCCCGGCGGAAACATTCAGTACTTC
CASSPGTSGPGGNIQYF
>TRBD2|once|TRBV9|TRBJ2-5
TGTGCCAGCAGCGTAGCGGGGGGGTTCCAAGAGACCCAGTACTTC
CASSVAGGFQETQYF